The sequence of this T cell receptor (beta chain) was determined in a study of blood T cell repertoires in COVID-19. Study-level information: Nucleic acid was either cDNA or gDNA, and it came from T cells, B-cell-depleted T cells, or PBMCs.

Residents of over 20 US areas, aged roughly 18 to 89 years, made up the participants. Assignments of participants to cohorts depended upon their own reported clinical history. Sequenced by immunoSEQ multiplex PCR; TCRdb stores in-frame clones only, minus some. Altogether 140,000 to 150,000 clones are present, approximately 90% being singletons, with the ten largest covering 1.2%. Per the germline V gene, CDR1 is MNHEY and CDR2 is SVGEGT. Deletions cut 0 bases from V and 2 bases from J, with 11 bases between. This CDR3 spans 15 amino acids. The chain employs TRBV6-2 or TRBV6-3 and TRBJ2-7; perhaps TRBD2 as D (6 bases). Input material: PBMCs or T cells enriched from blood (not recorded which). This clonotype was sampled from a woman aged 25-40 years with acute COVID-19. Here the CDR3 DNA reads TGTGCCAGCAGTTACTCGGAGGGGTCCCCCTACGAGCAGTACTTC. Its protein product is CASSYSEGSPYEQYF.